The 27 T cell receptor beta chains given below trace back to one sample, sequenced in a study of early T cells in non-severe SARS-CoV-2 infection. Each CDR3 protein is one row after TCRdb ran MiXCR on the 5' RACE reads. The repertoire consists of 55,000 to 75,000 distinct CDR3 sequences, with 10% to 15% occurring once and the leading ten covering more than 1.5%. The specimen was whole blood. The receptors originated from an adult who was a healthcare worker with PCR-confirmed SARS-CoV-2 infection or an uninfected control (not recorded which).

This CDR3 reads CASSQGTGAGANVLTF. The CDR3 nucleotides read TGTGCCAGCAGCCAAGGGACAGGGGCTGGGGCCAACGTCCTGACTTTC. The gene calls are TRBV3-1 and TRBJ2-6; 9 positions match TRBD1. Germline CDR1 reads LGHDT; CDR2 reads YNNKEL (reference sequence). CDR3 length: 16 amino acids. Unmatched junction bases numbered 0, after V lost 1 base and J lost 2 bases.

Ten or more counts support this clonotype. The CDR3 loop is CASSQRGGIYEQYF. In nucleotides, the CDR3 is TGTGCCAGCAGTCAGCGGGGGGGTATTTACGAGCAGTACTTC. V gene TRBV9 combines with J gene TRBJ2-7, with 10 bases that match TRBD2. V shed 5 bases and J 4 bases; nucleotides not matched to a gene: 6. The CDR3 covers 14 residues. CDR1 and CDR2 from the germline V gene are SGDLS and YYNGEE.

By sample share, this clonotype is medium-sized. This chain uses TRBV7-8 with TRBJ2-1; 13 positions match TRBD2. The CDR3 runs to 16 residues. V lost 0 bases to trimming and J lost 8 bases; unmatched junction nucleotides: 4. CDR1 is SGHVS and CDR2 is FQNEAQ in the germline V gene. The CDR3 nucleotides are TGTGCCAGCAGCTTAGCTACTAGCGGGGGGGTCGATGAGCAGTTCTTC. It is translated as CASSLATSGGVDEQFF.

CDR3 region: CSAAGTSYETQYF. CDR3 DNA sequence: TGCAGTGCTGCCGGGACTAGTTACGAGACCCAGTACTTC. The chain is built from TRBV20-1 and TRBJ2-5, with 8 bases that match TRBD2. The CDR3 spans 13 residues. With 5 bases clipped from V and 5 bases from J, the junction kept 7 bases outside the gene matches. Germline V gene lookup returns CDR1 DFQATT and CDR2 SNEGSKA (reference sequence).

This clonotype was detected many times. The chain is built from TRBV12-3 or TRBV12-4 and TRBJ1-5; D is ambiguous. The ends were cut back, 3 bases at V and 3 bases at J, with 6 bases in the middle. This CDR3 contains 13 residues. The CDR3 spells CASSLTDNQPQHF. CDR3 nucleotides: TGTGCCAGCAGTTTGACCGACAATCAGCCCCAGCATTTT.

This clonotype was seen repeatedly, ten times or more. The V gene is TRBV6-6, the J gene TRBJ2-3, with TRBD2 matching over 12 bases. CDR1 and CDR2 from the germline V gene are MNHNY and SVGAGI (reference sequence). Trimming at V came to 5 bases and at J to 4 bases, leaving 7 bases not matched to a gene. This CDR3 spans 16 amino acids. The chain's CDR3 is CASSRLAGGRADTQYF. Written as DNA, the CDR3 is TGTGCCAGCAGTCGCCTAGCGGGGGGGCGGGCAGATACGCAGTATTTT.

This clonotype has ten or more counts. The chain has TRBV7-9 and TRBJ2-7, with 7 bases matching TRBD1. This CDR3 has 16 amino acids. Germline CDR1 is SEHNR and CDR2 is FQNEAQ (reference sequence). The V and J ends lost 1 base and 4 bases, in that order; junction bases with no gene match: 10. CDR3 nucleotides: TGTGCCAGCAGCTTAGGGCTTCGAGGGACAGATTACGAGCAGTACTTC. It translates to CASSLGLRGTDYEQYF.

V is TRBV27 and J is TRBJ2-3; D unresolved. The CDR3 length is 14 residues. Trimming pared 2 bases from V and 3 bases from J, leaving 9 bases between. Germline CDR1 and CDR2: MNHEY and SMNVEV (reference sequence). The CDR3 DNA is TGTGCCAGCAGTTTAAGGCGCTCGACAGATACGCAGTATTTT. Translating gives CASSLRRSTDTQYF.

The J gene is TRBJ2-7, the V gene TRBV7-9; TRBD1 agrees at 8 bases. The CDR3 length is 15 residues. V shed 4 bases, J shed 2 bases, and the junction held 7 bases outside the gene matches. Germline V gene data show CDR1 as SEHNR and CDR2 as FQNEAQ (reference sequence). CDR3 DNA: TGTGCCAGCAGCTCTGACAGGGGAGAGGCCTACGAGCAGTACTTC. It specifies CASSSDRGEAYEQYF.

The rearrangement joins TRBV3-1 to TRBJ2-3; D tentatively reads TRBD1 or TRBD2 (5 bases each). This CDR3 spans 15 amino acids. Per the germline V gene, CDR1 is LGHDT and CDR2 is YNNKEL (reference sequence). Trimming pared 6 bases from V and 8 bases from J, leaving 21 bases between. The CDR3 DNA reads as TGTGCCAGCAGTCAACTAGACAGAGCACAAAGTACGCAGTATTTT. Translation gives CASSQLDRAQSTQYF.

Comments on this clonotype: A read error may account for a junction end that differs from germline. This chain links TRBV7-2 with TRBJ2-7; unclear D gene. Germline CDR1 is SGHTA and CDR2 is FQGNSA. The CDR3 covers 13 residues. The CDR3 protein is CSSSLAGGAEQYF. For the CDR3, the DNA is TGTTCCAGCAGCTTAGCAGGCGGAGCCGAGCAGTACTTC. Combining the CDR3 with reference TRBV7-2 and TRBJ2-7 gives the whole variable domain GAGVSQSPSNKVTEKGKDVELRCDPISGHTALYWYRQSLGQGLEFLIYFQGNSAPDKSGLPSDRFSAERTGGSVSTLTIQRTQQEDSAVYLCSSSLAGGAEQYFGPGTRLTVT.

In its sample, this clonotype was seen a few times. The chain has TRBV27 and TRBJ2-7; D gene uncertain. V was cut by 7 bases and J by 3 bases, with 16 bases left in between. The CDR3 sequence is 14 residues long. Germline CDR1 MNHEY, CDR2 SMNVEV (reference sequence). The CDR3, as DNA: TGTGCCAGCAAAGACCCCATCTCAGACTACGAGCAGTACTTC. It specifies CASKDPISDYEQYF.

The chain combines TRBV15 with TRBJ1-4, with a tentative D call TRBD1 (6 bases). CDR1 is LNHNV, CDR2 YYDKDF, per germline (reference sequence). The CDR3 has 15 amino acids. V was pared by 3 bases and J by 0 bases, with 8 bases between. This chain's CDR3 is CATSRYRATNEKLFF. The CDR3 DNA follows: TGTGCCACCAGCAGGTACAGGGCAACTAATGAAAAACTGTTTTTT.

This clonotype appeared many times. This chain joins TRBV6-5 and TRBJ2-3, with D maybe TRBD1 (5 bases). The V end lost 4 bases, the J end lost 4 bases, and 9 bases lay between the germline ends. Germline-derived CDR1 and CDR2 are MNHEY and SVGAGI. The CDR3 loop spans 13 amino acids. The CDR3 coding sequence is TGTGCCAGCAGTTCCAGGGTCGCAGATACGCAGTATTTT. Protein: CASSSRVADTQYF.

The chain combines TRBV4-3 with TRBJ2-1, with D possibly being TRBD2 (7 bases). Per the germline V gene, CDR1 is LGHNA and CDR2 is YSLEER. Trimming cost V 0 bases and J 0 bases, with 12 bases left between them. CDR3 length equals 17 residues. CDR3 protein: CASSQEQGGGSYNEQFF. CDR3 coding DNA: TGCGCCAGCAGCCAAGAACAAGGGGGGGGCTCCTACAATGAGCAGTTCTTC.

This clonotype was observed many times. This chain links TRBV5-1 with TRBJ1-1; D is ambiguous. The V and J ends lost 5 bases and 4 bases respectively, with 15 bases between them. The germline V gene has CDR1 SGHRS and CDR2 YFSETQ. The CDR3 is 14 residues long. The CDR3 spells CASRPLTVGTEAFF. Written as DNA, the CDR3 is TGCGCCAGCAGGCCGCTGACGGTAGGCACTGAAGCTTTCTTT. The whole variable domain, remainder taken from reference TRBV5-1 and TRBJ1-1, is KAGVTQTPRYLIKTRGQQVTLSCSPISGHRSVSWYQQTPGQGLQFLFEYFSETQRNKGNFPGRFSGRQFSNSRSEMNVSTLELGDSALYLCASRPLTVGTEAFFGQGTRLTVV.

This clonotype has only a few counts. The chain links TRBV12-3 or TRBV12-4 to TRBJ2-3; D might be TRBD1 (6 bases). The CDR3 loop spans 19 amino acids. V was shortened by 7 bases and J by 3 bases, with 29 bases between the two germline ends. The CDR3 region has the DNA TGTGCCAGCAACTTACAGGGCCCCCCGATTCCCCCCGAGACAGATACGCAGTATTTT. Amino acids: CASNLQGPPIPPETDTQYF.

Only a few counts were recorded for this clonotype. V and J are TRBV19 and TRBJ2-7, with D tentatively TRBD1 or TRBD2 (5 bases each). The CDR3 sequence is 14 residues long. Germline lookup yields CDR1 LNHDA and CDR2 SQIVND (reference sequence). The germline V and J ends were trimmed by 4 bases and 2 bases, with 12 bases remaining between them. For the CDR3, the DNA is TGTGCCAGTAGTAGACCGGGACGACCCTACGAGCAGTACTTC. This encodes CASSRPGRPYEQYF.

This clonotype was observed many times. The rearrangement joins TRBV11-2 to TRBJ1-1; D uncertain. There are 15 residues in the CDR3. The germline V gene has CDR1 SGHAT and CDR2 FQNNGV. The ends were cut back, 3 bases at V and 0 bases at J, with 11 bases in the middle. The CDR3 DNA reads as TGTGCCAGCAGCTTCGGCCCCAGGTTGAACACTGAAGCTTTCTTT. Translated: CASSFGPRLNTEAFF. The full variable domain, its missing parts supplied by reference TRBV11-2 and TRBJ1-1, is EAGVAQSPRYKIIEKRQSVAFWCNPISGHATLYWYQQILGQGPKLLIQFQNNGVVDDSQLPKDRFSAERLKGVDSTLKIQPAKLEDSAVYLCASSFGPRLNTEAFFGQGTRLTVV.

This chain joins TRBV27 and TRBJ1-5; perhaps TRBD1 as D (6 bases). This CDR3 spans 14 amino acids. Germline V gene sequence: CDR1 MNHEY, CDR2 SMNVEV (reference sequence). V was trimmed by 8 bases and J by 5 bases, leaving 16 bases between them. CDR3 nucleotide sequence: TGTGCCAGCCGGGCACAGGGCGGCTATCAGCCCCAGCATTTT. Protein sequence: CASRAQGGYQPQHF.

The V call is TRBV7-2, the J call TRBJ2-3; D is unresolved. Trimming pared 1 base from V and 4 bases from J, leaving 12 bases between. The germline CDR1 and CDR2 sequences are SGHTA and FQGNSA. The CDR3 is 15 amino acids. The CDR3 reads CASSLGTSAADTQYF. The CDR3 DNA is TGTGCCAGCAGCTTAGGGACCTCCGCCGCAGATACGCAGTATTTT.

This clonotype occurred many times. This chain uses TRBV29-1 with TRBJ2-1, with 10 bases fitting TRBD2. With V trimmed by 1 base and J by 1 base, 4 bases remained unmatched. This CDR3 comprises 16 residues. Germline-derived CDR1 and CDR2 are SQVTM and ANQGSEA. The CDR3 is CSVEGLAGGSYNEQFF. In DNA, the CDR3 is TGCAGCGTTGAAGGGTTAGCGGGGGGATCCTACAATGAGCAGTTCTTC.

This clonotype was recorded at least ten times. J is TRBJ2-1 and V is TRBV5-1; TRBD2 is a possible D gene (5 bases). The germline V and J ends were trimmed by 1 base and 4 bases, with 9 bases remaining between them. CDR1 and CDR2 from the germline V gene are SGHRS and YFSETQ. The CDR3 sequence is 14 residues long. The CDR3, as DNA: TGCGCCAGCAGCTTGCGCGGGTCGTACAATGAGCAGTTCTTC. Its translation is CASSLRGSYNEQFF.

The sample holds a few counts of this clonotype. The genes are TRBV9 and TRBJ2-1; D may correspond to TRBD1 or TRBD2 (6 bases each). CDR3 size: 16 residues. From germline, CDR1 is SGDLS and CDR2 YYNGEE. The ends were cut back, 4 bases at V and 8 bases at J, with 22 bases in the middle. The CDR3 nucleotides read TGTGCCAGCAGCTATACACCCGGGCCCGGGGGCGATGAGCAGTTCTTC. Amino acids: CASSYTPGPGGDEQFF.

As DNA, the CDR3 is TGTGCCAGCAGCTCAGGGAGACGGAAGGCAGATACGCAGTATTTT. It is translated as CASSSGRRKADTQYF. The V and J genes are TRBV7-9 and TRBJ2-3, with D perhaps matching TRBD1 or TRBD2 (5 bases each). Germline V gives CDR1 SEHNR, CDR2 FQNEAQ (reference sequence). The CDR3 runs 15 residues. With 4 bases removed from V and 4 bases from J, the gap between germline ends came to 15 bases.

This clonotype has a handful of counts. The rearrangement uses TRBV6-5 and TRBJ2-7; no clear D. This CDR3 comprises 15 residues. Germline CDR1 and CDR2: MNHEY and SVGAGI. Trimming stripped 2 bases from V and 7 bases from J, with 18 bases between. The chain's CDR3 is CASSYGVRAGEEQYF. The CDR3 DNA follows: TGTGCCAGCAGTTACGGGGTACGGGCTGGCGAGGAGCAGTACTTC.

The V and J genes are TRBV7-8 and TRBJ2-7; D ambiguous. Looked up from germline, CDR1 is SGHVS and CDR2 is FQNEAQ. V gave up 3 bases and J gave up 3 bases, with 21 bases separating them. The length of the CDR3 is 17 residues. DNA for the CDR3: TGTGCCAGCAGCTTCCTTAACCCCCCCGGCCGCTACTACGAGCAGTACTTC. Encoded protein: CASSFLNPPGRYYEQYF.